This TCR beta chain was recorded in a study of cytomegalovirus exposure and HLA in healthy donors. This CDR3 contains 15 residues. Germline loops: CDR1 SNHLY, CDR2 FYNNEI. V gave up 1 base and J gave up 1 base; unmatched junction bases: 1. Researchers ran the PCR with 60 Vbeta and 13 Jbeta primers. The method was immunoSEQ multiplex PCR; TCRdb's version includes in-frame clones alone and lacks a portion of them. Among roughly 190,000 clones listed, more than 65% were seen once. This clonotype originated in a middle-aged man in good health and CMV-seropositive. The rearrangement joins TRBV2 to TRBJ2-1; 7 bases fit TRBD2. The material sequenced was PBMCs. CDR3 in amino acids: CASSEVSGSYNEQFF. CDR3 DNA: TGTGCCAGCAGTGAAGTTAGCGGGTCCTACAATGAGCAGTTCTTC.